What follows are 15 T cell receptor beta chains derived from one specimen sequenced in a study of shared T cell receptors in the human thymus. Sequenced by immunoSEQ multiplex PCR; TCRdb stores in-frame clones only, minus some. Of about 730,000 clones listed, over 75% are singletons. A further study also used this sample, focusing on human thymus T cells.

Sequencing used thymocytes. These receptors all stem from a girl under three years old with a congenital heart defect.

This clone showed up just a few times. V and J are TRBV5-1 and TRBJ2-7; 9 bases are a match to TRBD1. Germline CDR1 and CDR2: SGHRS and YFSETQ. The ends lost 4 bases at V and 2 bases at J; junction bases unmatched: 10. This CDR3 region has 16 residues. The CDR3 nucleotides are TGCGCCAGCAGCACCCAGTACGGGACAGGGACCTACGAGCAGTACTTC. Encoded protein: CASSTQYGTGTYEQYF.

The chain combines TRBV7-3 with TRBJ2-7, with 7 positions matching TRBD1. The V and J ends lost 4 bases and 6 bases, in that order; junction bases with no gene match: 6. Germline CDR1 reads SGHTA; CDR2 reads FQGTGA. The CDR3 sequence is 13 residues long. The CDR3 here is CASSSDRVREQYF. In nucleotides, the CDR3 is TGTGCCAGCAGCTCAGACAGGGTTCGCGAGCAGTACTTC.

V gene TRBV12-5 combines with J gene TRBJ1-5; D remains unclear. This CDR3 spans 14 amino acids. The V gene's germline CDR1 is LGHNT and CDR2 FRNRAP. Trimming took off 4 bases at V and 7 bases at J, with 14 bases between the two ends. The CDR3 DNA reads as TGTGCTAGTGGTTCCCCGCCAGGTTGGCAGCCCCAGCATTTT. Translation gives CASGSPPGWQPQHF.

This chain links TRBV29-1 with TRBJ1-2; 8 positions agree with TRBD1. The V gene end was trimmed by 6 bases and the J gene end by 4 bases; junction bases not matched to a gene: 13. The CDR3 has 15 amino acids. The V gene's germline CDR1 is SQVTM and CDR2 ANQGSEA. The DNA of the CDR3 is TGCAGCGTGGGACAGGATTCACGCCGAATCTATGGCTACACCTTC. This gives the protein CSVGQDSRRIYGYTF. Variable domain in full (rest from reference TRBV29-1 and TRBJ1-2): SAVISQKPSRDICQRGTSLTIQCQVDSQVTMMFWYRQQPGQSLTLIATANQGSEATYESGFVIDKFPISRPNLTFSTLTVSNMSPEDSSIYLCSVGQDSRRIYGYTFGSGTRLTVV.

The chain has TRBV2 and TRBJ2-3, with 7 bases lining up with TRBD2. Unmatched junction bases numbered 6, after V lost 6 bases and J lost 0 bases. CDR1 and CDR2 (germline): SNHLY, FYNNEI. CDR3 length: 15 residues. The CDR3 here is CASRVSGWSTDTQYF. CDR3 bases: TGTGCCAGCAGAGTTAGCGGGTGGAGCACAGATACGCAGTATTTT.

V and J are TRBV4-3 and TRBJ2-1; D might be TRBD1 (5 bases). Trimming took off 0 bases at V and 0 bases at J, with 6 bases between the two ends. This CDR3 region has 15 residues. Germline lookup yields CDR1 LGHNA and CDR2 YSLEER. CDR3 bases: TGCGCCAGCAGCCAAGATCAGGGCTCCTACAATGAGCAGTTCTTC. This gives the protein CASSQDQGSYNEQFF.

This chain connects TRBV27 to TRBJ2-7; 9 bases agree with TRBD2. Trimming removed 3 bases from V and 3 bases from J; junction bases left unmatched: 6. CDR1 and CDR2 (germline): MNHEY, SMNVEV (reference sequence). CDR3 length: 15 amino acids. The CDR3 nucleotides are TGTGCCAGCAGTTTTCTTCCTAGCGGGGTCTACGAGCAGTACTTC. It encodes CASSFLPSGVYEQYF.

The chain carries TRBV27 and TRBJ2-4; D is ambiguous. V was trimmed by 8 bases and J by 16 bases, leaving 9 bases between them. From germline, CDR1 is MNHEY and CDR2 SMNVEV (reference sequence). The CDR3 is 8 residues long. The CDR3 DNA sequence: TGTGCCAGCCCTAGAACCTACTTC. Translating gives CASPRTYF.

The rearrangement joins TRBV19 to TRBJ2-1; D possibly corresponds to TRBD2 (5 bases). Trimming took off 5 bases at V and 8 bases at J, with 7 bases between the two ends. The CDR3 totals 11 residues. The germline gives CDR1 LNHDA, CDR2 SQIVND (reference sequence). CDR3 amino acids: CASSVSDEQFF. CDR3 DNA: TGTGCCAGTAGTGTTAGCGATGAGCAGTTCTTC. The variable domain in full, completed from reference TRBV19 and TRBJ2-1, reads DGGITQSPKYLFRKEGQNVTLSCEQNLNHDAMYWYRQDPGQGLRLIYYSQIVNDFQKGDIAEGYSVSREKKESFPLTVTSAQKNPTAFYLCASSVSDEQFFGPGTRLTVL.

CDR3 residues: CASSQDVDTPPRNIQYF. The CDR3 coding sequence is TGCGCCAGCAGCCAAGATGTGGACACCCCTCCTCGAAACATTCAGTACTTC. The rearrangement joins TRBV4-3 to TRBJ2-4; possible D gene TRBD1, 5 bases. CDR1 is LGHNA, CDR2 YSLEER, per germline. The CDR3 contains 17 residues. V was pared by 0 bases and J by 6 bases, with 18 bases between.

This rearrangement joins TRBV10-3 to TRBJ2-3; TRBD2 might be the D (6 bases). Germline CDR1 and CDR2: ENHRY and SYGVKD. The CDR3 loop spans 12 amino acids. V was clipped by 7 bases and J by 1 base, with 6 bases between them. The CDR3 nucleotides are TGTGCCATCACTAGCGGCACAGATACGCAGTATTTT. Protein: CAITSGTDTQYF.

The V call is TRBV27, the J call TRBJ2-1, with 10 positions matching TRBD2. There are 18 residues in the CDR3. V trimming: 2 bases; J trimming: 2 bases; junction bases outside the gene matches: 9. The germline CDR1 and CDR2 sequences are MNHEY and SMNVEV (reference sequence). The CDR3 nucleotides are TGTGCCAGCAGTTTACTAGCGGGGGTCCTAGACCCCTACAATGAGCAGTTCTTC. This gives the protein CASSLLAGVLDPYNEQFF.

This chain links TRBV11-2 with TRBJ1-1, with D possibly being TRBD1 (5 bases). Trimming removed 4 bases from V and 3 bases from J, with 24 bases in between. The germline CDR1 and CDR2 sequences are SGHAT and FQNNGV. CDR3 length equals 18 residues. CDR3 nucleotides: TGTGCCAGCAGCTCCCCCGTTGTCGGGGGATCGGGGGACACTGAAGCTTTCTTT. It is translated as CASSSPVVGGSGDTEAFF. Variable domain in full (rest from reference TRBV11-2 and TRBJ1-1): EAGVAQSPRYKIIEKRQSVAFWCNPISGHATLYWYQQILGQGPKLLIQFQNNGVVDDSQLPKDRFSAERLKGVDSTLKIQPAKLEDSAVYLCASSSPVVGGSGDTEAFFGQGTRLTVV.

The chain couples TRBV19 to TRBJ2-7, with D maybe TRBD2 (5 bases). Trimming left V 4 bases short and J 0 bases short, with 13 bases between. The CDR3 loop spans 15 amino acids. Germline CDR1 is LNHDA and CDR2 is SQIVND (reference sequence). The CDR3 nucleotides are TGTGCCAGTAGTAGGACTTTTTTTAGCTCCTACGAGCAGTACTTC. This sequence encodes CASSRTFFSSYEQYF.

The rearrangement joins TRBV28 to TRBJ1-1; no reliable D call. The length of the CDR3 is 13 residues. The ends were cut back, 5 bases at V and 6 bases at J, with 13 bases in the middle. Looked up from germline, CDR1 is MDHEN and CDR2 is SYDVKM. CDR3 residues: CASSVGLPAEAFF. CDR3 bases: TGTGCCAGCAGTGTCGGACTACCGGCTGAAGCTTTCTTT.